This T cell receptor (beta chain) was captured by sequencing in a study of identical twins. Template switching supplied a universal primer site; unique molecular identifiers were carried on the cDNA. TCRdb redid the calling of the 5' RACE reads with MiXCR, one entry per CDR3 protein. The sample yields about 240,000 distinct CDR3 sequences, 9.5% to 15% seen once. The CDR3 runs to 15 residues. V lost 0 bases and J lost 5; bases outside the gene matches: 7. Per germline, CDR1 ENHRY and CDR2 SYGVKD. Healthy Caucasians alone served as donors. These data were also filed under a second study, of yellow fever vaccine responses in identical twins.

Sequenced: memory (CD45RO+) T cells sorted from blood. The rearrangement uses TRBV10-3 and TRBJ2-7; 7 bases line up with TRBD1. The sequence was collected from a woman aged 18-29 years in good health. CDR3 residues: CAISESGQPSNEQYF. As DNA, the CDR3 is TGTGCCATCAGTGAGTCGGGACAGCCCTCGAACGAGCAGTACTTC.